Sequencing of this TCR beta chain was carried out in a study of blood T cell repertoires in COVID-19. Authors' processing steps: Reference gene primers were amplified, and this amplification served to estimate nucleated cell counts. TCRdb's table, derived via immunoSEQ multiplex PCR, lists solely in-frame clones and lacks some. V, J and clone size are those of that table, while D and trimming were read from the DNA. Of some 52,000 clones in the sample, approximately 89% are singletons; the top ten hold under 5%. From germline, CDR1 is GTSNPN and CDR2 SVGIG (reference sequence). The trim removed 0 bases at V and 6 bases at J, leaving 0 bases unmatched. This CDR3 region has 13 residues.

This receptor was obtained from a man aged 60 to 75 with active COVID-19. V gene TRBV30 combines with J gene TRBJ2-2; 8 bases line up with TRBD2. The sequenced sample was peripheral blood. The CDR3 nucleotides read TGTGCCTGGAGTGTACTAGCGGCCGGGGAGCTGTTTTTT. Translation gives CAWSVLAAGELFF.